This record looks at one T cell receptor beta chain sequence and its context. Its target is not known. These data belong to a study of cytomegalovirus exposure and HLA in healthy donors. Study results and caveats: According to an earlier analysis, most TCR beta V segments yielded productive rearrangements about 90% or about 30% of the time. Using the classifier, cytomegalovirus status was reportedly diagnosed with high specificity and sensitivity.

The PCR ran on 60 Vbeta and 13 Jbeta primers. TCRdb's copy holds only in-frame clones and misses some; the assay was immunoSEQ multiplex PCR. The sample lists about 190,000 clones, around 80% occurring once. This receptor was taken from a man aged 35-49 years in good health and CMV-seropositive. The sample was PBMCs.

CDR3 in amino acids: CASRWTGRDTEAFF. The CDR3 nucleotides are TGTGCCAGTAGGTGGACAGGGAGGGACACTGAAGCTTTCTTT. The V call is TRBV19, the J call TRBJ1-1; TRBD1 aligns across 8 bases. The J segment lost 3 bases and the V segment lost 6 bases, leaving 6 bases of the junction unmatched. The CDR3 consists of 14 residues. Germline V lookup: CDR1 LNHDA, CDR2 SQIVND (reference sequence).